The T cell receptor beta chain described here comes from a study of blood T cells in healthy people across ages. On the study more broadly: Per two T cells, about one barcoded beta molecule was captured through template switching.

It was with a sample-barcoded 5' primer and a J-beta primer mix that a second PCR of roughly 6 to 12 cycles was run. TCRdb re-derived calls from the 5' RACE reads in MiXCR, one entry per CDR3 protein. The sample includes over 300,000 distinct CDR3 sequences, 50% to 60% seen only once; the top ten take 50% to 65%. The CDR3 consists of 15 residues. Looked up from germline, CDR1 is DFQATT and CDR2 is SNEGSKA (reference sequence). The junction had 8 bases not matched to a gene; V was cut back by 4 bases and J by 4 bases. Each sample yielded at least 5 micrograms of PBMC total RNA. The receptor was derived from a man aged 55 to 70 in good health. The J gene is TRBJ2-3, the V gene TRBV20-1, with 10 bases lining up with TRBD2. Sequencing was performed on blood. CDR3 protein: CSAKASGGEADTQYF. CDR3 DNA: TGCAGTGCTAAGGCTAGCGGGGGCGAAGCAGATACGCAGTATTTT.